The 7 T cell receptor beta chains presented below share a single source sample, sequenced in a study of technical replicates of blood from a handful of donors (dated by TCRdb to 2017 to 2019). Receptor amplification or capture employed the immunoSEQ multiplex PCR assay. TCRdb took this table from immuneACCESS and kept in-frame rearrangements with V and J called. Such tables lack part of the clones; where checked against another copy, unresolved V genes explain under half of the gap, and the rest is unexplained. The sample profile shows 50,000 to 65,000 clones; nearly 95% of them were found once. The top ten hold about 4.5% of the sample. The sample consisted of PBMCs. The receptors come from a human donor in good health. Some clones in this sample may be carry-over from other donors' samples.

The sample holds one count of this clone. This chain connects TRBV6-5 to TRBJ2-5; no reliable D call. V shed 9 bases and J shed 4 bases, with 12 bases lying between them. CDR1 MNHEY and CDR2 SVGAGI come from the germline V gene. The CDR3 is made up of 12 amino acids. CDR3 DNA sequence: TGTGCCAGTTTGGCGGATTCAGAGACCCAGTACTTC. This translates into CASLADSETQYF.

V is TRBV6-5 and J is TRBJ1-4; 7 bases map to TRBD1. CDR3 size: 14 residues. Germline values: CDR1 MNHEY, CDR2 SVGAGI. Losses at the gene ends were 6 bases for V and 4 bases for J; bases not matched to a gene: 5. The CDR3 region has the DNA TGTGCCAGCAGGTCGGACAGGAGTAATGAAAAACTGTTTTTT. This codes for CASRSDRSNEKLFF.

This clone was recorded once. For the CDR3, the DNA is TGTGCCAGCAGCGGCCGGGACAGGGGTACCGGGGAGCTGTTTTTT. Translated: CASSGRDRGTGELFF. This chain joins TRBV5-8 and TRBJ2-2, with TRBD1 matching 10 bases. The germline V gene encodes CDR1 SGHTS and CDR2 YDEGEE. This CDR3 is 15 amino acids long. The V and J ends lost 4 bases and 5 bases, in that order; junction bases with no gene match: 5. Drawing the rest from reference TRBV5-8 and TRBJ2-2, the complete variable domain is EAGVTQSPTHLIKTRGQQATLRCSPISGHTSVYWYQQALGLGLQFLLWYDEGEERNRGNFPPRFSGRQFPNYSSELNVNALELEDSALYLCASSGRDRGTGELFFGEGSRLTVL.

The rearrangement uses TRBV6-5 and TRBJ2-7; D unresolved. Looked up from germline, CDR1 is MNHEY and CDR2 is SVGAGI. The V end was cut by 0 bases, the J end by 3 bases, with 6 bases between. This CDR3 spans 13 amino acids. In DNA, the CDR3 is TGTGCCAGCAGTTACTCCGCTAGCTACGAGCAGTACTTC. Translation gives CASSYSASYEQYF.

The gene calls are TRBV2 and TRBJ2-7; weak D call: TRBD2 (5 bases). This CDR3 contains 14 residues. In germline, CDR1 is SNHLY, CDR2 FYNNEI. V lost 6 bases, J lost 4 bases, and 16 bases lay in between. In DNA, the CDR3 is TGTGCCAGCAGGTTCCTCGGGGAGTCTTACGAGCAGTACTTC. Translating it yields CASRFLGESYEQYF.

The chain joins TRBV7-2 to TRBJ2-3; D may be TRBD2 (6 bases). Trimming took off 3 bases at V and 3 bases at J, with 10 bases between the two ends. The CDR3 consists of 14 residues. Germline V gene data show CDR1 as SGHTA and CDR2 as FQGNSA. CDR3 residues: CASSFLRETDTQYF. In DNA form, the CDR3 reads TGTGCCAGCAGCTTTCTGCGGGAAACAGATACGCAGTATTTT.

V gene TRBV29-1 combines with J gene TRBJ2-7; 16 positions agree with TRBD2. Germline V lookup: CDR1 SQVTM, CDR2 ANQGSEA. The CDR3 loop spans 19 amino acids. The junction had 12 bases not matched to a gene; V was cut back by 0 bases and J by 4 bases. CDR3 sequence (DNA): TGCAGCGTTGAAGAAGGAGGGACTAGCGGGAGGGCCTTATCTTACGAGCAGTACTTC. Translation: CSVEEGGTSGRALSYEQYF.